This T cell receptor (beta chain) appears in the sequencing data of a study of response to subunit inactivated influenza vaccine. Study-wide points: Each seasonal flu vaccination may recruit only limited new T cells, authors suggested.

The table lists this clonotype with a few counts. Its antigen is as yet unknown. TCRdb itself ran the RT-PCR reads through MiXCR, one entry per CDR3 protein. This sample has under 750,000 distinct CDR3 sequences, with roughly 10% found just once. This CDR3 spans 13 amino acids. Germline V gene sequence: CDR1 MNHNY, CDR2 SVGAGI (reference sequence). Trimming pared 0 bases from V and 5 bases from J, leaving 5 bases between. The chain combines TRBV6-6 with TRBJ2-1, with TRBD1 as a possible D gene (5 bases). This clonotype originated in a man between 50 and 59 years old who received an inactivated influenza vaccine. Specimen: PBMCs from blood, collected on the day of vaccination. CDR3 coding DNA: TGTGCCAGCAGTTACTCGACAGACAATGAGCAGTTCTTC. This translates into CASSYSTDNEQFF.